This section outlines one TCR beta chain sequence together with its context. In the original workflow: Counts of nucleated cells, estimated from reference gene primer amplification, were obtained. Some clones are missing from TCRdb's copy, which holds only in-frame ones; the method was immunoSEQ multiplex PCR. V, J and clone size are those of that table, while D and trimming were read from the DNA. Of 81,000 or so clones in the sample, more than 80% were seen once. The sample belongs to a study of blood T cell repertoires in COVID-19. As for the study in general: In each case, the material was cDNA or gDNA derived from T cells, B-cell-depleted T cells, or PBMCs.

J was trimmed by 7 bases and V by 5 bases; bases with no gene match: 9. This CDR3 has 14 amino acids. CDR1 and CDR2 (germline): LGHNA, YSLEER. Sequences were obtained from peripheral blood. V usage is TRBV4-3 and J usage is TRBJ2-7; 9 positions match TRBD2. This TCR derives from a human donor in a cohort sampled during active COVID-19. In DNA, the CDR3 is TGCGCCAGCAGCTATAGCGGGGGAAGTTGGGAGCAGTACTTC. Its translation: CASSYSGGSWEQYF.